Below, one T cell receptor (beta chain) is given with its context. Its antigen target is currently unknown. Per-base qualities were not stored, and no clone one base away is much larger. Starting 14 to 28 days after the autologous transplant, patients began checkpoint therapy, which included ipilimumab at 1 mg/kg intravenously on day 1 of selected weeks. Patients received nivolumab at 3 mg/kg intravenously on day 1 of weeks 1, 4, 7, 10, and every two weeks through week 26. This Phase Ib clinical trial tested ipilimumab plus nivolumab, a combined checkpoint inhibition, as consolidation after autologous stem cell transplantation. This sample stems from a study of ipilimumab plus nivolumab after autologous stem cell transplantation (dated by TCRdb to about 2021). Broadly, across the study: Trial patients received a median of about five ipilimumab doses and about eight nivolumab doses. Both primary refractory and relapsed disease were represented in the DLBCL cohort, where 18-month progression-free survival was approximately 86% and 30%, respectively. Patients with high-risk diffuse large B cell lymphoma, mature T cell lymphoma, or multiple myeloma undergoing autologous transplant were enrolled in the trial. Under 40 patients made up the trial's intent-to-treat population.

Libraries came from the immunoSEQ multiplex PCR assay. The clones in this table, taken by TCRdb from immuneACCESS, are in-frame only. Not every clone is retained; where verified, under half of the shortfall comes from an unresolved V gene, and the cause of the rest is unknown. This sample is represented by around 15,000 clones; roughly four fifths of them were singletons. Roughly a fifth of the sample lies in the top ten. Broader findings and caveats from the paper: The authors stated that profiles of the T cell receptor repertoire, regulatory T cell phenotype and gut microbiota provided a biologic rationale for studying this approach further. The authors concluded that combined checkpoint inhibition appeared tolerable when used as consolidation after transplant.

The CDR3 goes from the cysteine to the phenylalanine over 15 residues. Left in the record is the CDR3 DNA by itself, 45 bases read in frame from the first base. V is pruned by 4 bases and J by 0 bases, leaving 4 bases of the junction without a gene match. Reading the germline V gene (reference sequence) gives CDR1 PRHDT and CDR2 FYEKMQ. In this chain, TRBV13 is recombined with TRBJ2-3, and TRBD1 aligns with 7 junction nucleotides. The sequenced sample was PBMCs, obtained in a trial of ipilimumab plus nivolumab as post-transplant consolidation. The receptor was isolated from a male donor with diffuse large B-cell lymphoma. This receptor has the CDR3 CASSSRGQSTDTQYF. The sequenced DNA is TGTGCCAGCAGCTCAAGGGGACAGAGCACAGATACGCAGTATTTT.